These T cell receptor beta chains were read from a single sample in a study of cytomegalovirus exposure and HLA in healthy donors. Using immunoSEQ multiplex PCR, the repertoire was profiled, and TCRdb retains in-frame clones only, with some absent. The sample contains fewer than 200,000 clones, roughly 80% of which appear only once. The material sequenced was PBMCs. These receptors were obtained from a man aged 35-49 years in good health and CMV-seronegative. CDR3s include the opening cysteine and the closing phenylalanine or tryptophan. Fields, in order: J gene, V gene, clone size, D gene, CDR3 protein, CDR3 DNA. D genes are given only for firm matches. Part of the rows lack a size; the others show once, few, many or a class for expanded clones.

J: TRBJ2-1
V: TRBV5-4
size: NA
D: TRBD2
CDR3: CASSLGTGLAGGRGEQFF
DNA: TGTGCCAGCAGCTTGGGTACGGGGCTAGCGGGGGGCCGAGGTGAGCAGTTCTTC

J: TRBJ1-2
V: TRBV7-9
size: NA
D: TRBD1
CDR3: CASSLGQGDGYTF
DNA: TGTGCCAGCAGCTTAGGACAGGGAGATGGCTACACCTTC

J: TRBJ1-1
V: TRBV16
size: NA
D: NA
CDR3: CASSQEGMNTEAFF
DNA: TGTGCCAGCAGCCAGGAGGGGATGAACACTGAAGCTTTCTTT

J: TRBJ2-7
V: TRBV20-1
size: NA
D: TRBD1
CDR3: CSAQGAYEQYF
DNA: TGCAGTGCACAGGGGGCCTACGAGCAGTACTTC

J: TRBJ1-1
V: TRBV7-9
size: NA
D: TRBD1
CDR3: CASSPTGVSEAFF
DNA: TGTGCCAGCAGCCCTACAGGGGTGAGTGAAGCTTTCTTT

J: TRBJ2-5
V: TRBV5-6
size: NA
D: NA
CDR3: CASSLWGPREETQYF
DNA: TGTGCCAGCAGCTTATGGGGTCCCCGGGAGGAGACCCAGTACTTC

J: TRBJ2-3
V: TRBV28
size: NA
D: NA
CDR3: CASSFRQFTDTQYF
DNA: TGTGCCAGCAGTTTTCGCCAGTTCACAGATACGCAGTATTTT

J: TRBJ1-1
V: TRBV21-1
size: few
D: NA
CDR3: CASSGQDTYTEAFF
DNA: TGTGCCAGCAGCGGACAGGACACTTACACTGAAGCTTTCTTT

J: TRBJ1-1
V: TRBV5-4
size: NA
D: TRBD1
CDR3: CASSFRDSVEAFF
DNA: TGTGCCAGCAGCTTCCGGGACAGCGTTGAAGCTTTCTTT

J: TRBJ1-2
V: TRBV6-5
size: NA
D: NA
CDR3: CASSRGESDGYTF
DNA: TGTGCCAGCAGCCGCGGTGAGTCTGATGGCTACACCTTC

J: TRBJ2-7
V: TRBV11-2
size: NA
D: TRBD1
CDR3: CASSLTGAEQYF
DNA: TGTGCCAGCAGCTTAACAGGGGCCGAGCAGTACTTC

J: TRBJ2-7
V: TRBV5-1
size: NA
D: TRBD1
CDR3: CASSQKQGSSYEQYF
DNA: TGCGCCAGCAGCCAAAAACAGGGGAGCTCCTACGAGCAGTACTTC

J: TRBJ2-2
V: TRBV11-2
size: NA
D: NA
CDR3: CASSLLALSGELFF
DNA: TGTGCCAGCAGCTTACTGGCTTTGTCCGGGGAGCTGTTTTTT

J: TRBJ1-2
V: TRBV27
size: NA
D: NA
CDR3: CASSFSEFYGYTF
DNA: TGTGCCAGCAGTTTCTCGGAGTTCTATGGCTACACCTTC